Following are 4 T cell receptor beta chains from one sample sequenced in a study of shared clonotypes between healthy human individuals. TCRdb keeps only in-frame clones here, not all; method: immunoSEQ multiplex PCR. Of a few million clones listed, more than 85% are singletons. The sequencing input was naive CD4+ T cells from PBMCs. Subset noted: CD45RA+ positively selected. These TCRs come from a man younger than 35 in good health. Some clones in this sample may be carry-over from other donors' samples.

The CDR3 coding sequence is TGTGCCAGCGCGCGCCTAGCCTACACACAGGGCCTCGACGGCGAAGCTTTCTTT. Translation: CASARLAYTQGLDGEAFF. The chain is built from TRBV18 and TRBJ1-1; TRBD1 is a possible D gene (6 bases). V was cut by 8 bases and J by 8 bases, with 33 bases left in between. The CDR3 contains 18 residues. Germline V gives CDR1 KGHSH, CDR2 LQKENI.

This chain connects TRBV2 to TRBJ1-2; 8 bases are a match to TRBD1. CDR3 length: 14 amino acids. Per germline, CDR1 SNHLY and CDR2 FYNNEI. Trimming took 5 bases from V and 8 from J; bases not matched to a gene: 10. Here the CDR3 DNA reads TGTGCCAGCAGTCCCCCGGACAGGGAGGGCGGCTACACCTTC. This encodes CASSPPDREGGYTF.

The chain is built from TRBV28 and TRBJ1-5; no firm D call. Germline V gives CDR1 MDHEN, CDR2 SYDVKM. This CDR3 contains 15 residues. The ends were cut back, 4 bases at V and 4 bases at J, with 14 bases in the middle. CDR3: CASSSPHTSNQPQHF. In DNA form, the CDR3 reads TGTGCCAGCAGTTCCCCCCATACATCGAATCAGCCCCAGCATTTT.

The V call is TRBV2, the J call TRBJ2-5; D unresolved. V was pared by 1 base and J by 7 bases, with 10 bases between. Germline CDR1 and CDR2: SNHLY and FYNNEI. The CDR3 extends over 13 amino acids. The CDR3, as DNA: TGTGCCAGCAGTGAAGATCCCACGGGGACCCAGTACTTC. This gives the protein CASSEDPTGTQYF. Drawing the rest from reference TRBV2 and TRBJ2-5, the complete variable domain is EPEVTQTPSHQVTQMGQEVILRCVPISNHLYFYWYRQILGQKVEFLVSFYNNEISEKSEIFDDQFSVERPDGSNFTLKIRSTKLEDSAMYFCASSEDPTGTQYFGPGTRLLVL.